The clone carrying this T cell receptor beta chain was recorded at least ten times. Its antigen is as yet unknown. The team produced cDNA through 5'RACE using 10-nucleotide random UMIs. In TCRdb, the 5' RACE reads were re-called with MiXCR into one record per CDR3 protein. The repertoire includes around 53,000 distinct CDR3 sequences, more than 7% of them detected once, and over 1.5% sits in the top ten. The data originate from a study of neurological immune-mediated disorders. The sample's time point: longitudinal time-point 3. It was from 2 million PBMCs stored at -80 C that the unsorted libraries were obtained. Study-wide findings and caveats: HTLV-1-associated myelopathy ranked highest for TCR clonal expansion and multiple sclerosis lowest, beneath healthy controls.

V gave up 5 bases and J gave up 3 bases, with 13 bases separating them. The CDR3 extends over 14 amino acids. Germline loops: CDR1 MGHDK, CDR2 SYGVNS. The chain joins TRBV25-1 to TRBJ1-1, with D tentatively TRBD1 (6 bases). The sequence was collected from a woman aged 40 to 55 in good health. Sequencing used PBMCs. This chain's CDR3 is CASSIPGTHTEAFF. DNA for the CDR3: TGTGCCAGCAGTATTCCCGGGACACACACTGAAGCTTTCTTT. Filled out from reference TRBV25-1 and TRBJ1-1, the complete variable domain reads EADIYQTPRYLVIGTGKKITLECSQTMGHDKMYWYQQDPGMELHLIHYSYGVNSTEKGDLSSESTVSRIRTEHFPLTLESARPSHTSQYLCASSIPGTHTEAFFGQGTRLTVV.